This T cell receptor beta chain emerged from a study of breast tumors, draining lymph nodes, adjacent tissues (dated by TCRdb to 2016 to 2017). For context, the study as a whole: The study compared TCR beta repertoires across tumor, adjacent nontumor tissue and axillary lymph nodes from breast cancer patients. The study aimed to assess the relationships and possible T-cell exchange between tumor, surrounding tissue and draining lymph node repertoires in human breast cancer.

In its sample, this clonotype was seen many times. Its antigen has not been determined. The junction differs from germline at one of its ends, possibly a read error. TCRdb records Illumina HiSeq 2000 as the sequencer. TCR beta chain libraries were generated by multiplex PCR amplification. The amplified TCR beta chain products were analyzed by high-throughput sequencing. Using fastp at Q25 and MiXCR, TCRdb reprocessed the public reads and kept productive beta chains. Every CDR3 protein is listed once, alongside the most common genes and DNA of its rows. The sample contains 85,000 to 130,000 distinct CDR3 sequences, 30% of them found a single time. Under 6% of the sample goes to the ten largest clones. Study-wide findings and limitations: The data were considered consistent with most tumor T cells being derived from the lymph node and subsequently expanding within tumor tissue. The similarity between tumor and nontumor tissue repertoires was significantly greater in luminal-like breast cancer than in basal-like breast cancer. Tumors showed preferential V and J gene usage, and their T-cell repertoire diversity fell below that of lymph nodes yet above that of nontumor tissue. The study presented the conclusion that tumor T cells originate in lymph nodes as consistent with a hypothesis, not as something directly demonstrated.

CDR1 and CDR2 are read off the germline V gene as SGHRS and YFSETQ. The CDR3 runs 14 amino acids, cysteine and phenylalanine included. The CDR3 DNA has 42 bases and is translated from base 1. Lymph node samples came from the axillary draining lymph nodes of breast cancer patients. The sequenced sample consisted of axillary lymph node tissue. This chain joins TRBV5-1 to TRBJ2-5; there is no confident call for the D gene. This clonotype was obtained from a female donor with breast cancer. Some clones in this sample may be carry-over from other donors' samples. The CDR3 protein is CASSLVQVQDTQYF. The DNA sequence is TGCGCCAGCAGCTTGGTACAAGTCCAAGACACCCAGTACTTC.